This TCR beta chain was identified during a study of CD8 T cells in Susac syndrome. Regarding this clonotype: Its antigen is as yet unknown.

V gave up 5 bases and J gave up 5 bases, with 17 bases separating them. The CDR3 is 15 amino acids. Germline V gene sequence: CDR1 MDHEN, CDR2 SYDVKM. RNA, at roughly 0.5 to 1 ug, was reverse transcribed with random hexamers. TCRdb called the immunoSEQ multiplex PCR reads again in MiXCR, with one record for every CDR3 protein. Altogether about 53,000 distinct CDR3 sequences are present, around 93% being singletons, with the ten largest covering about 0.8%. Study-level points and caveats: The study found that Susac CD8+ clonal expansion peaked in TEMRA cells and active patients.

This chain joins TRBV28 and TRBJ2-3, with D tentatively TRBD2 (5 bases). Specimen: CD8+ T cells from PBMCs. The TCR comes from a human donor with Susac syndrome. The CDR3 DNA is TGTGCCAGCAGTCTCACCCCGGACGGAGGAGATACGCAGTATTTT. Translation gives CASSLTPDGGDTQYF.